This T cell receptor (beta chain) was profiled in a study of T cell repertoires in cytomegalovirus infection. TCRdb reprocessed the reads with MiXCR, giving one entry per CDR3 protein. The table shows approximately 1,000,000 distinct CDR3 sequences, with around a third occurring only once. This clonotype was observed a handful of times. Its antigen is still unknown. V lost 6 bases and J lost 0, with 8 bases in between. The CDR3 length is 13 residues. Germline-derived CDR1 and CDR2 are MNHNS and SASEGT. The specimen comprised cultured CD8+ T cells from PBMCs, sampled from culture after CMV antigen stimulation. The gene calls are TRBV6-1 and TRBJ2-5; D is perhaps TRBD1 (5 bases). The sequence derives from a human donor in good health (CMV status not recorded). Some clones in this sample may be carry-over from other donors' samples. This CDR3 reads CASSQGNQETQYF. The CDR3 nucleotides read TGTGCCAGCAGCCAGGGTAACCAAGAGACCCAGTACTTC.